Listed below are T cell receptor beta chains from one sample, sequenced in a study of response to subunit inactivated influenza vaccine. One entry per CDR3 protein results from TCRdb running MiXCR on the RT-PCR reads. The repertoire consists of about 650,000 distinct CDR3 sequences, with 13% to 15% occurring once and the leading ten covering 7.6%. Sequencing used PBMCs from blood, obtained less than 15 days before vaccination. These TCRs come from a man aged 50-60 years who received an inactivated influenza vaccine. The CDR3 runs from the conserved cysteine through the conserved F or W. The order of the fields is V gene, clone size, CDR3 protein. The listing skips clone size in some rows; elsewhere it reads once, few, many or a size class.

v_gene: TRBV20-1; abundance: few; CDR3aa: CSARAPASYEQYF
v_gene: TRBV9; abundance: NA; CDR3aa: CASSVGHQRERWYNEQFF
v_gene: TRBV7-9; abundance: NA; CDR3aa: CASSPGGAHGYTF
v_gene: TRBV29-1; abundance: many; CDR3aa: CSAGDRTTSYNEQFF
v_gene: TRBV3-1; abundance: many; CDR3aa: CASSQSTGAGTEAFF
v_gene: TRBV29-1; abundance: few; CDR3aa: CSVLAMTSGRRETQYF
v_gene: TRBV28; abundance: NA; CDR3aa: CASSFGGALAYEQYF
v_gene: TRBV6-1; abundance: many; CDR3aa: CASSVDRGPHNEQFF
v_gene: TRBV20-1; abundance: few; CDR3aa: CSARDEVAGGKNIQYF
v_gene: TRBV12-3/TRBV12-4; abundance: NA; CDR3aa: CASSPRRRSSTGELFF
v_gene: TRBV20-1; abundance: few; CDR3aa: CRASGRPSSYNEQFF
v_gene: TRBV2; abundance: NA; CDR3aa: CASRGRRETQYF
v_gene: TRBV20-1; abundance: few; CDR3aa: CSARSFRDIQETQYF
v_gene: TRBV13; abundance: few; CDR3aa: CASSSGGGSADTQYF
v_gene: TRBV28; abundance: many; CDR3aa: CASSKPTAQVQETQYF
v_gene: TRBV7-2; abundance: few; CDR3aa: CASSLGFPGRLPGKEETQYF
v_gene: TRBV6-1; abundance: NA; CDR3aa: CASAPTSWSTDTQYF
v_gene: TRBV12-3/TRBV12-4; abundance: NA; CDR3aa: CASSLGEGRSPLHF
v_gene: TRBV5-6; abundance: NA; CDR3aa: CASSLDSGREKLFF
v_gene: TRBV5-5; abundance: few; CDR3aa: CASTGGPFQETQYF
v_gene: TRBV7-2; abundance: few; CDR3aa: CASSRTSLGLYEQYF
v_gene: TRBV20-1; abundance: few; CDR3aa: CSARDGLEELFF
v_gene: TRBV7-2; abundance: few; CDR3aa: CASSLTSGANYNEQFF
v_gene: TRBV29-1; abundance: many; CDR3aa: CSQHTIAAGSHEQYF
v_gene: TRBV15; abundance: many; CDR3aa: CATSRPPADTEAFF
v_gene: TRBV4-3; abundance: NA; CDR3aa: CASSQEHRGQTGELFF
v_gene: TRBV11-2; abundance: few; CDR3aa: CASSLDQNEQYF
v_gene: TRBV14; abundance: NA; CDR3aa: CASSQDPRTSGRYEQYF
v_gene: TRBV20-1; abundance: NA; CDR3aa: CSARLGTSGTQYF
v_gene: TRBV5-1; abundance: few; CDR3aa: CASSLARSFEQYF
v_gene: TRBV6-1; abundance: NA; CDR3aa: CASRVTSGSPGGEQYF
v_gene: TRBV7-2; abundance: NA; CDR3aa: CASSLRNRGGETQYF
v_gene: TRBV20-1; abundance: NA; CDR3aa: CSAQSGVVGQPQHF
v_gene: TRBV5-1; abundance: NA; CDR3aa: CASTRDPMNTEAFF
v_gene: TRBV2; abundance: many; CDR3aa: CASSPTYEQYF
v_gene: TRBV5-4; abundance: NA; CDR3aa: CASSTTSGGPSYEQYF
v_gene: TRBV21-1; abundance: few; CDR3aa: CASSKGTTRRYLSGANVLTF
v_gene: TRBV28; abundance: few; CDR3aa: CASSLMVTGAETSTDTQYF
v_gene: TRBV7-2; abundance: few; CDR3aa: CASSSLAGGFGANVLTF
v_gene: TRBV20-1; abundance: many; CDR3aa: CSGTPGQIYEQYF
v_gene: TRBV4-3; abundance: NA; CDR3aa: CASSQVPGAGSYEQYF
v_gene: TRBV20-1; abundance: few; CDR3aa: CSAIFDRSSFYEQYF
v_gene: TRBV10-3; abundance: few; CDR3aa: CAISESGSLRVTDTQYF
v_gene: TRBV7-9; abundance: few; CDR3aa: CASAGFDEQYF
v_gene: TRBV27; abundance: NA; CDR3aa: CATSRDRGLVFGYTF
v_gene: TRBV30; abundance: few; CDR3aa: CAWSVRYNEQFF
v_gene: TRBV29-1; abundance: few; CDR3aa: CSVGVSPGDTEAFF
v_gene: TRBV11-2; abundance: NA; CDR3aa: CGSSLGLRNQETQYF
v_gene: TRBV5-1; abundance: NA; CDR3aa: CASSSPGLAGGGGSYNEQFF
v_gene: TRBV4-1; abundance: few; CDR3aa: CASSQPRNPEAFF
v_gene: TRBV20-1; abundance: NA; CDR3aa: CSARDPAERGSYNEQFF
v_gene: TRBV5-1; abundance: NA; CDR3aa: CASSTGLAGNSYNEQFF
v_gene: TRBV5-1; abundance: NA; CDR3aa: CASSLQVTYNEQFF
v_gene: TRBV12-3/TRBV12-4; abundance: NA; CDR3aa: CASSLFPKQFIRGNTGELFF
v_gene: TRBV6-1; abundance: few; CDR3aa: CASSTTAGGQDTQYF
v_gene: TRBV4-2; abundance: few; CDR3aa: CASSQPGQEESPLHF
v_gene: TRBV3-1; abundance: many; CDR3aa: CASSQDGGAGANVLTF
v_gene: TRBV5-1; abundance: few; CDR3aa: CASSHGQGLETQYF
v_gene: TRBV9; abundance: many; CDR3aa: CASSSQREGGLDTQYF